Described below is a single T cell receptor (beta chain) sequence and its context. These data are taken from a study of blood T cell repertoires in COVID-19. Study-level information: Researchers got acute and convalescent COVID-19 samples from the United States, Italy and Spain. PBMCs, B-cell-depleted T cells, or T cells were the source of the cDNA or gDNA that made up the material.

Authors' analysis steps: Amplifying reference gene primers gave estimates of nucleated cell counts. Here immunoSEQ multiplex PCR was the method, and the copy in TCRdb shows in-frame clones only, minus some. Clone size and V and J calls were adopted from that table, with D and trimming inferred from the DNA. The data show around 310,000 clones, with roughly 90% seen just once and 3.5% to 4.5% held by the top ten. Unmatched junction bases numbered 1, after V lost 1 base and J lost 9 bases. The CDR3 is made up of 13 amino acids. From germline, CDR1 is LGHDT and CDR2 YNNKEL (reference sequence). V is TRBV3-1 (or the pseudogene TRBV3-2) and J is TRBJ2-1; 9 nucleotides align to TRBD2. This clonotype was obtained from a woman aged 50 to 60 with active or convalescent COVID-19. The sample taken for sequencing was peripheral blood. CDR3 loop: CASSQATSGEQFF. As DNA, the CDR3 is TGTGCCAGCAGCCAAGCGACTAGCGGTGAGCAGTTCTTC.